Presented here are 3 T cell receptor beta chains from one specimen sequenced in a study of cytomegalovirus exposure and HLA in healthy donors. Primers: 60 Vbeta forward and 13 Jbeta reverse. Measured with immunoSEQ multiplex PCR; TCRdb has only the in-frame clones, and not every one. The sample lists about 120,000 clones; around three quarters were seen once. Sequences were obtained from PBMCs. The receptor set was obtained from a middle-aged man in good health and CMV-seropositive.

Turning to this clone: A far larger clone is a single base away, which makes a read error likely. The identical CDR3 is also encoded by other nucleotide sequences in the sample. This rearrangement joins TRBV7-8 to TRBJ2-1, with D perhaps matching TRBD2 (6 bases). This CDR3 region has 12 residues. Looked up from germline, CDR1 is SGHVS and CDR2 is FQNEAQ. CDR3 nucleotide sequence: TGCGCCAGCAGCTTGACGGGGGATGAGCAGTTCTTC. This sequence encodes CASSLTGDEQFF. Complete variable domain (other parts from reference TRBV7-8 and TRBJ2-1): GAGVSQSPRYKVAKRGQDVALRCDPISGHVSLFWYQQALGQGPEFLTYFQNEAQLDKSGLPSDRFFAERPEGSVSTLKIQRTQQEDSAVYLCASSLTGDEQFFGPGTRLTVL.

In DNA, the CDR3 is TGTGCCAGCAGCGTGCGGGGACAGGGGGCCCTGCGCTATGAAGCTTTCTTT. Translating gives CASSVRGQGALRYEAFF. This chain joins TRBV5-8 and TRBJ1-1, with 12 bases matching TRBD1. The germline V gene has CDR1 SGHTS and CDR2 YDEGEE. Germline trimming cut 4 bases from V and 7 bases from J; bases unmatched to any gene: 14. This CDR3 region has 17 residues.

This clone was detected only a few times. The chain recombines TRBV5-1 with TRBJ1-1; D unclear. Germline CDR1 reads SGHRS; CDR2 reads YFSETQ. The CDR3 sequence is 15 residues long. With 3 bases removed from V and 6 bases from J, the gap between germline ends came to 18 bases. This chain's CDR3 is CASSSGGARESEAFF. The DNA of the CDR3 is TGCGCCAGCAGCTCCGGAGGCGCGAGGGAGTCTGAAGCTTTCTTT.